This T cell receptor beta chain appears in the sequencing data of a study of blood T cell repertoires in COVID-19 (dated by TCRdb to 2020 to 2021). About the study as a whole: Samples from collaborators originated in the United States, Italy and Spain and spanned both the acute and convalescent phases of COVID-19. The material from the prospective study consisted of cDNA or gDNA derived from T cells, B-cell-depleted T cells, or PBMCs. The samples were drawn from two sources: the first 160 participants of the ongoing ImmuneRACE study, and 1,254 subjects contributed by 6 global collaborators. HLA class I and class II types, where available, came from metadata supplied by the sample provider rather than from assay-based typing. The repertoires were made available in a free public database intended to serve as a resource for research on the immune response to SARS-CoV-2. A de-identified subject ID, COVID-19 status, age in years and sex were almost always included in the sample metadata. Subjects who had been exposed to COVID-19, were actively infected with it, or had recovered from it provided the deeply sampled blood TCRbeta repertoires that made up the dataset.

CDR1 and CDR2, per the germline V gene, are SGHNT and YENEEA. Including cysteine and phenylalanine, the CDR3 has 14 amino acids. The CDR3 DNA has 42 bases and is translated from base 1. V is pruned by 4 bases and J by 8 bases, leaving 7 bases of the junction without a gene match. The immunoSEQ Assay, a bias-controlled multiplex PCR, was used to amplify TCRbeta CDR3 regions from genomic DNA. The authors processed their data as follows. The number of nucleated cells in each sample was estimated from the amplification of reference gene primers within the assay. To quantify the absolute abundance of each unique TCRbeta CDR3 rearrangement, sequence reads were collapsed and filtered. For each sample, productive Simpson clonality was calculated as the square root of Simpson's diversity index across productive rearrangements. What TCRdb holds here is the immuneACCESS table cut down to in-frame rearrangements. Part of the clones is not present; checked against another copy, under half of the missing clones reflect an unresolved V gene, and the others are unexplained. V, J and clone size were drawn from that table, and D and trimming were deduced from the DNA. The sample table contains a few hundred thousand clones; only one count was recorded for 70% to 90% of them. 1.5% to 2% of the sample rests with the top ten.

Broader findings and caveats from the paper: How much clinical and demographic metadata was included differed by source and by participant, and the metadata was provided uncurated.

For this clone: There is no known antigen for this receptor. No much larger clone is present one base from it, and per-base qualities are unavailable.

One collaborating source in Seattle enrolled patients while the patients were actively infected and followed the patients over time throughout the course of disease. Each collaborating institution followed its own protocols to collect whole blood in K2EDTA tubes. For TCRbeta analysis, collaborators shipped samples as frozen whole blood, isolated PBMCs, or DNA extracted from either of those sample types. The receptor's source is a woman aged 25 to 39 with COVID-19, enrolled during active disease. The chain is encoded by TRBV11-3 joined to TRBJ2-1; 8 central bases correspond to TRBD2. Specimen: peripheral blood. The nucleotides are TGTGCCAGCAGCTCAGGACTAGCCAGGGATGAGCAGTTCTTC. Its amino acids are CASSSGLARDEQFF.